This TCR beta chain originates from a study of T cells after yellow fever vaccination. CDR3 length: 15 residues. With 1 base clipped from V and 8 bases from J, the junction kept 4 bases outside the gene matches. This clonotype was seen repeatedly, ten times or more. TCRdb itself ran the 5' RACE reads through MiXCR, one entry per CDR3 protein. The table has some 260,000 distinct CDR3 sequences, roughly 4.8% seen once; the top ten hold less than 3.5%. The J gene is TRBJ2-1, the V gene TRBV12-3 or TRBV12-4; the match to TRBD2 covers 11 bases. The clonotype comes from a man aged 18 to 30 who received the YFV17D yellow fever vaccine. Specimen: CD4+ T cells sorted from PBMCs, collected on the day of the yellow fever booster vaccination. This chain's CDR3 is CASSLGLAGGYEQFF. CDR3 DNA sequence: TGTGCCAGCAGTTTAGGGCTAGCGGGGGGTTATGAGCAGTTCTTC.